The subject of this entry is one T cell receptor (beta chain). This clone was detected only once. The target of this receptor is not known. Base qualities are not recorded, but no much larger clone differs from it by a single base. The Quick-DNA Microprep Kit was used to extract genomic DNA from the sorted cells. TCRbeta DNA was amplified with the immunoSEQ hsTCRbeta kit following the manufacturer's protocol. TCRbeta libraries were sequenced on an Illumina MiSeq instrument. From the authors' description of their analysis: Following removal of out-of-frame sequences, 2.4 million or so distinct TCRbeta sequences were retained, with an average of about 70,000 per individual. Each individual was scored using the number of 170 or so previously reported CMV-associated TCRbeta sequences that the individual carried and the total number of productive distinct TCRbeta sequences. A beta-binomial model was reimplemented in Python, and scikit-learn random forests with default parameters were trained on data from the US cohort. Classifier performance on the Belgian cohort was reported as the median AUC with percentile confidence intervals calculated over 10,000 bootstrap iterations. Imported from immuneACCESS, the table was reduced by TCRdb to in-frame sequences with V and J called. These copies leave out some clones; in studies compared against another copy, an unresolved V gene accounts for under half, and the cause of the remainder is not known. The V and J calls and clone size come from that table; D and trimming were worked out from the DNA. The sample table holds roughly 40,000 clones, of which about four fifths were seen once. The ten most abundant clones make up 0.9% to 1.2% of the sample.

From the cysteine through the phenylalanine, the CDR3 covers 13 amino acids. Of all the DNA, just the CDR3 is kept, 39 bases in frame from base 1. CDR1 and CDR2 are drawn from the germline V gene: SQVTM, ANQGSEA. V loses 5 bases at its end and J loses 0 bases; junction bases beyond the gene matches: 3. The sample belongs to a study of memory CD4+ T cells and cytomegalovirus serostatus (dated by TCRdb to the late 2010s). With regard to the full study: The cohort included some 35 healthy adults from Belgium, of whom 9 were CMV seropositive and 24 were CMV seronegative. To replicate a published TCR-based CMV serostatus classifier, the study sequenced CD4+ memory TCRbeta repertoires from a Belgian cohort whose cytomegalovirus serostatus was known. The paper as a whole reports these results and caveats: For predicting CMV serostatus, the median bootstrapped AUC was 0.95 using the original framework and about 0.9 using a US-trained random forest. Only CD4+CD45RO+ memory cells were sequenced, in contrast to the original study, in which naive and memory CD4+ and CD8+ populations were covered. The results were read as suggesting that the CMV-associated TCR signature is, for the most part, present in the CD4+ memory repertoire. A median bootstrapped AUC of approximately 0.95 with a 95% CI of 0.76-1.00 was achieved on the Belgian cohort by the original-framework classifier. Of 170 or so previously reported CMV-associated TCRbeta sequences, around 67 appeared in the CD4+ memory repertoires, each in one to five individuals.

Single viable CD3+CD4+CD8-CD45RO+ cells were sorted as memory CD4+ T cells on a FACSAria II. CMV serostatus was determined with a Roche Elecsys assay detecting serum IgG against CMV pp150, pp28, p38 and p52. Once the samples were thawed, total CD4+ T cells were enriched through positive selection using CD4 magnetic microbeads. The samples came from a separate study whose specific focus was interrogating the CD4+ T cell memory repertoire. Following standard operating procedures, peripheral blood mononuclear cells were isolated and cryopreserved, while serum was kept at -80 degrees C. The staining relied on CD3-PerCP (BW264/56), CD4-APC (RPA-T4), CD45RO-PE (UCHT1) and CD8-Pacific Orange (3B5) antibodies, and Sytox blue was used to exclude non-viable cells.

Here the chain combines TRBV29-1 and TRBJ2-7, with TRBD1 identical over 8 junction bases. This TCR was sampled from an adult in good health and CMV-seronegative. Specimen: memory CD4+ T cells from blood. The CDR3 region reads CSVRQGPSYEQYF. In nucleotide form, the sequence is TGCAGCGTTCGACAGGGGCCCTCCTACGAGCAGTACTTC.